These T cell receptor beta chains were read from a single sample in a study of tumor-infiltrating lymphocytes in primary liver carcinoma. TCRdb reprocessed the multiplex PCR reads with MiXCR, giving one entry per CDR3 protein. The table shows some 180,000 distinct CDR3 sequences, with about 55% occurring only once. The material sequenced was peripheral blood. The receptor source for this set is a man in his forties with primary liver carcinoma and hepatitis B virus infection. CDR3s include the opening cysteine and the closing phenylalanine or tryptophan. The D gene is left open where the match is weak. Clone size appears in some rows only: once, few, many, or a class for an expanded clone.

clone_size j_call v_call d_call cdr3_length cdr3_aa cdr3_nt
NA TRBJ2-1 TRBV6-6 NA 12 CASRHGANKQFF TGTGCCAGCAGGCACGGGGCTAACAAGCAGTTCTTC
NA TRBJ2-1 TRBV28 NA 14 CASSLGLPYDEQFF TGTGCCAGCAGTTTAGGGCTGCCCTATGATGAGCAGTTCTTC
few TRBJ1-5 TRBV6-2/TRBV6-3 NA 16 CASSYSKAGSNQPQHF TGTGCCAGCAGTTACTCGAAGGCTGGGAGCAATCAGCCCCAGCATTTT
few TRBJ2-7 TRBV5-6 NA 13 CASSRVDESEQYF TGTGCCAGCAGCAGGGTTGATGAGAGCGAGCAGTACTTC
medium-sized TRBJ2-7 TRBV11-2 TRBD2 15 CASSLTEAGSYEQYF TGTGCCAGCAGCCTCACGGAAGCGGGGTCCTACGAGCAGTACTTC
NA TRBJ2-3 TRBV6-1 TRBD2 13 CASTGTSIDTQYF TGTGCCAGCACAGGGACTAGCATAGATACGCAGTATTTT
NA TRBJ2-4 TRBV11-1 TRBD1 16 CASSSGTGFNQNIQYF TGTGCCAGCAGCTCCGGGACAGGGTTTAATCAAAACATTCAGTACTTC
few TRBJ2-2 TRBV6-1 TRBD1 14 CASNRDSYTGELFF TGTGCCAGCAATAGGGACAGCTACACCGGGGAGCTGTTTTTT
NA TRBJ1-1 TRBV12-5 NA 12 CASGLGQGEVFF TGTGCTAGTGGTTTGGGGCAGGGCGAAGTTTTCTTT
NA TRBJ2-1 TRBV5-4 NA 13 CASSFGEGYEQFF TGTGCCAGCAGCTTTGGAGAGGGTTATGAGCAGTTCTTC
few TRBJ2-1 TRBV6-2/TRBV6-3 TRBD2 19 CASSYYGSGRKGKYNEQFF TGTGCCAGCAGTTACTATGGTAGCGGGAGGAAAGGAAAATACAATGAGCAATTCTTC
NA TRBJ1-2 TRBV12-3/TRBV12-4 NA 14 CATRLPQGDYGYTF TGTGCCACCAGATTGCCACAGGGAGACTATGGCTACACCTTC
once TRBJ2-1 TRBV11-2 NA 13 CVSSLFLMGEQFF TGTGTCAGCAGCTTATTTCTTATGGGGGAGCAGTTCTTC
NA TRBJ2-1 TRBV2 NA 11 CASKVDKEQFF TGTGCCAGCAAGGTCGACAAAGAGCAGTTCTTC
few TRBJ2-3 TRBV5-4 NA 14 CASSRLQAADTQYF TGTGCCAGCAGTCGTTTACAGGCCGCAGATACGCAGTATTTT
NA TRBJ1-1 TRBV4-1 NA 15 CVSSRSWAVNTEAFF TGCGTCAGCAGCCGTAGCTGGGCAGTGAACACTGAAGCTTTCTTT
NA TRBJ1-6 TRBV7-9 NA 12 CASSVQTSPLHF TGTGCCAGCAGCGTCCAGACCTCACCCCTCCACTTT
few TRBJ1-5 TRBV28 NA 15 CASRVQGSAYQPQHF TGTGCCAGCAGGGTACAGGGAAGCGCCTATCAGCCCCAGCATTTT
NA TRBJ2-7 TRBV6-6 TRBD1 17 CASSYNTTGQGSYEQYF TGTGCCAGCAGTTATAATACTACGGGACAGGGGTCCTACGAGCAGTACTTC
many TRBJ2-1 TRBV11-3 TRBD2 18 CASSLVRGGAGAYNEQFF TGTGCCAGCAGCTTAGTTCGGGGGGGGGCGGGAGCCTACAATGAGCAGTTCTTC
NA TRBJ1-2 TRBV5-4 TRBD1 16 CASSLGGQGTNYGYTF TGTGCCAGCAGCTTGGGGGGACAGGGCACTAACTATGGCTACACCTTC
many TRBJ2-3 TRBV11-2 NA 16 CASSLGTRPSTDTQYF TGTGCCAGCAGCTTAGGTACCCGCCCCAGCACAGATACGCAGTATTTT
NA TRBJ2-5 TRBV11-1 NA 17 CVSSSPNSGQYQETQHF TGTGTCAGCAGCTCGCCGAATTCAGGACAGTATCAAGAGACCCAGCACTTC
NA TRBJ1-2 TRBV6-5 NA 11 CASRDRGGYTF TGTGCCAGCCGGGACCGGGGTGGCTACACCTTC
NA TRBJ2-1 TRBV6-1 NA 14 CASSELERADEQFF TGTGCCAGCAGTGAACTGGAGAGGGCCGATGAGCAGTTCTTC
NA TRBJ2-7 TRBV28 TRBD1 13 CASSHDRGYEQYF TGTGCCAGCAGTCACGACAGGGGTTACGAGCAGTACTTC
NA TRBJ2-3 TRBV11-1 TRBD2 18 CASSFGLVGSGSTDTQYF TGTGCCAGCAGCTTTGGACTAGTGGGATCTGGTAGCACAGATACGCAGTATTTT
NA TRBJ2-1 TRBV29-1 NA 10 CSAGINEQFF TGCAGCGCCGGAATTAATGAGCAGTTCTTC
NA TRBJ2-1 TRBV5-6 NA 15 CASSFEQLAEDEQFF TGTGCCAGCAGCTTCGAGCAACTAGCTGAAGATGAGCAGTTCTTC
NA TRBJ1-6 TRBV4-1 NA 16 CASSQSGHSARSPLHF TGCGCCAGCAGCCAATCCGGACATTCGGCTAGGTCACCCCTCCACTTT
NA TRBJ2-3 TRBV7-8 NA 14 CASGSQGSTNTQYF TGTGCCAGCGGCTCCCAGGGCAGTACGAATACGCAGTATTTT
once TRBJ2-5 TRBV11-2 TRBD2 19 CTSSLWGLAGVEGKETQYF TGTACCAGCAGCTTATGGGGACTAGCGGGAGTTGAGGGTAAAGAGACCCAGTACTTC
NA TRBJ1-3 TRBV6-6 NA 15 CASSFDATIRNTIYF TGTGCCAGCAGTTTCGACGCAACCATAAGAAACACCATATATTTT
NA TRBJ1-2 TRBV7-9 NA 15 CASSPPSGREYGYTF TGTGCCAGCAGCCCACCATCGGGGCGGGAGTATGGCTACACCTTC
NA TRBJ2-3 TRBV11-3 TRBD2 15 CASSLGGGETDTQYF TGTGCCAGCAGCTTAGGTGGGGGGGAGACAGATACGCAGTATTTT
many TRBJ2-1 TRBV11-3 TRBD2 15 CASSLGTSGFDEQFF TGTGCCAGCAGCCTCGGGACTAGCGGGTTCGATGAGCAGTTCTTC
NA TRBJ1-5 TRBV12-3/TRBV12-4 NA 14 CACSFGGHNQPQHF TGTGCCTGCAGTTTCGGGGGGCACAATCAGCCCCAGCATTTT
NA TRBJ2-7 TRBV11-2 NA 14 CASSYGLGAYEQYF TGTGCCAGCAGCTACGGACTGGGGGCCTACGAGCAGTACTTC
few TRBJ2-7 TRBV30 TRBD1 16 CAWRYTGGLGSYEQYF TGTGCCTGGAGATACACAGGGGGGCTAGGCTCCTACGAGCAGTACTTC
NA TRBJ2-3 TRBV4-1 TRBD2 18 CPSSQKGLAGAFTDTQYF TGCCCCAGCAGCCAGAAGGGACTAGCGGGAGCCTTCACAGATACGCAGTACTTT
NA TRBJ1-6 TRBV6-5 TRBD1 16 CASSSSGRGLGSPLHF TGTGCCAGCAGTTCATCAGGAAGGGGGCTCGGCTCACCCCTCCACTTT
NA TRBJ1-5 TRBV12-3/TRBV12-4 TRBD1 15 CSSTLTGGNNQPQHF TGTTCCAGCACCCTGACAGGGGGTAACAATCAGCCCCAGCATTTT
NA TRBJ2-7 TRBV4-2 TRBD2 17 CASSQVLLAGGGYEQYF TGTGCCAGCAGCCAAGTCCTGCTTGCGGGAGGTGGGTACGAGCAGTACTTC
NA TRBJ2-1 TRBV29-1 TRBD2 12 CNVSGTMGEQFF TGCAACGTTAGCGGGACGATGGGTGAGCAATTCTTC
many TRBJ2-5 TRBV11-2 TRBD1 14 CASSLETGWETQYF TGTGCCAGCAGCCTCGAGACAGGGTGGGAGACCCAGTACTTC
few TRBJ2-1 TRBV6-2/TRBV6-3 NA 13 CASSDRTHNEQFF TGTGCCAGCAGTGACAGGACACACAATGAGCAGTTCTTC
once TRBJ1-5 TRBV11-2 NA 16 CASSLARPGTNQPQHF TGTGCCAGTAGCTTAGCCCGTCCGGGGACCAATCAGCCCCAGCATTTT
NA TRBJ2-7 TRBV13 TRBD1 15 CASRKGVGTVYEQYF TGTGCCAGCAGGAAAGGGGTTGGGACAGTCTACGAGCAGTACTTC
NA TRBJ2-7 TRBV20-1 TRBD2 13 CSAVAGGNYEQYF TGCAGTGCTGTAGCGGGAGGGAACTACGAGCAGTACTTC
few TRBJ2-3 TRBV6-2/TRBV6-3 TRBD2 17 CASTQLRLAGRTDTQYF TGTGCCAGCACCCAGCTCCGACTAGCGGGACGCACAGATACGCAGTATTTT
NA TRBJ2-1 TRBV14 TRBD2 16 CASNQAGTSGVNEQFF TGTGCCAGCAACCAAGCCGGGACTAGCGGGGTGAATGAGCAGTTCTTC
NA TRBJ2-3 TRBV11-2 NA 17 CASSPGIKRPSTNTQYF TGTGCCAGCAGCCCGGGGATAAAGCGGCCTAGCACAAATACGCAGTATTTT
once TRBJ2-3 TRBV28 TRBD2 15 CASSPRGSGRDTQYF TGTGCCAGCAGTCCCCGGGGTAGCGGGAGGGATACGCAGTATTTT
many TRBJ2-2 TRBV11-2 TRBD1 14 CASSFYRGPGELFF TGTGCCAGCAGTTTCTACAGGGGACCCGGGGAGCTGTTTTTT